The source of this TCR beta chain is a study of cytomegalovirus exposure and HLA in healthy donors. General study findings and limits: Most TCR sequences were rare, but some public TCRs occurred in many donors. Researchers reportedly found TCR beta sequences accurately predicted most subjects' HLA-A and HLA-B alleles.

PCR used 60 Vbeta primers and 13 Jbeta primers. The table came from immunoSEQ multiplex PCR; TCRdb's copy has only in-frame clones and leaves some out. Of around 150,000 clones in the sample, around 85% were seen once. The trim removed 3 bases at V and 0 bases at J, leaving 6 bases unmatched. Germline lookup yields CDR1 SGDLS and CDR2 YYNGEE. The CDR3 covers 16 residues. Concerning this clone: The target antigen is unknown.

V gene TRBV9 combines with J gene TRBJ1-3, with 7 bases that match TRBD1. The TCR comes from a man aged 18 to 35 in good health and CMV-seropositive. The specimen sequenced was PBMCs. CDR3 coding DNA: TGTGCCAGCAGCGGACTCGGGACAGTCTCTGGAAACACCATATATTTT. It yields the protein CASSGLGTVSGNTIYF.